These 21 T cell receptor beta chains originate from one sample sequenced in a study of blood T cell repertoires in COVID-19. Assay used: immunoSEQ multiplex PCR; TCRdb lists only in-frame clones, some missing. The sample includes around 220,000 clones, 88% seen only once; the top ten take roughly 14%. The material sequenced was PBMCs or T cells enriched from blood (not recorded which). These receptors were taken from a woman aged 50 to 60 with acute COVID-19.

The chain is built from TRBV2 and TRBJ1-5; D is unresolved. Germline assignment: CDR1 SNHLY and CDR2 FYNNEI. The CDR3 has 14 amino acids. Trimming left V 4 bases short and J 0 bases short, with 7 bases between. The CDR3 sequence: CASSVLLSNQPQHF. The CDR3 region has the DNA TGTGCCAGCAGTGTTTTACTTAGCAATCAGCCCCAGCATTTT. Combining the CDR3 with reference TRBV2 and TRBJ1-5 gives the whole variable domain EPEVTQTPSHQVTQMGQEVILRCVPISNHLYFYWYRQILGQKVEFLVSFYNNEISEKSEIFDDQFSVERPDGSNFTLKIRSTKLEDSAMYFCASSVLLSNQPQHFGDGTRLSIL.

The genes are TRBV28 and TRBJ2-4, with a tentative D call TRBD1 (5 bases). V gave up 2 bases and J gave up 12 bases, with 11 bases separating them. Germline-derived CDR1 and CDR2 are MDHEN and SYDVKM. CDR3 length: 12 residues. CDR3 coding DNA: TGTGCCAGCAGTTTAGAACCCGGACATCAGTACTTC. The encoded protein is CASSLEPGHQYF.

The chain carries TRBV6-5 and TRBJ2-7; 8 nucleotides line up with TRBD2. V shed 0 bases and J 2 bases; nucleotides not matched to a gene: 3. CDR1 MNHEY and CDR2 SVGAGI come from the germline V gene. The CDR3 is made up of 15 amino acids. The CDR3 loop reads CASSYSEGLAYEQYF. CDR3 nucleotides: TGTGCCAGCAGTTACTCCGAGGGACTAGCCTACGAGCAGTACTTC.

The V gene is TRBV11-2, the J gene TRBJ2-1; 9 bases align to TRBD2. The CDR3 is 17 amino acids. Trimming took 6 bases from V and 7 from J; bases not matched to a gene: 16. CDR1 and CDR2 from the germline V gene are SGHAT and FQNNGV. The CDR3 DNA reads TGTGCCAGCAGGTATTTCCGCGGGAGGGCCTTCGGGAATGAGCAGTTCTTC. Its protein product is CASRYFRGRAFGNEQFF.

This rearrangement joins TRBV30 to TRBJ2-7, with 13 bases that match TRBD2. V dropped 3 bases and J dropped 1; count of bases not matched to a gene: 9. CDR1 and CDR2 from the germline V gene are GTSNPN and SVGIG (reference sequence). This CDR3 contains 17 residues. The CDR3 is CAWSELAGGPVSYEQYF. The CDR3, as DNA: TGTGCCTGGAGCGAACTAGCGGGAGGGCCGGTTTCCTACGAGCAGTACTTC. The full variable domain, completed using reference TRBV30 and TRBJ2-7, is SQTIHQWPATLVQPVGSPLSLECTVEGTSNPNLYWYRQAAGRGLQLLFYSVGIGQISSEVPQNLSASRPQDRQFILSSKKLLLSDSGFYLCAWSELAGGPVSYEQYFGPGTRLTVT.

This CDR3 reads CASTGRGRSYEQYF. The CDR3 DNA reads TGTGCCAGTACGGGCAGGGGCCGCTCCTACGAGCAGTACTTC. The chain recombines TRBV6-5 with TRBJ2-7, with a weak D call TRBD1 (6 bases). This CDR3 has 14 amino acids. Trimming pared 9 bases from V and 0 bases from J, leaving 15 bases between. Per the germline V gene, CDR1 is MNHEY and CDR2 is SVGAGI.

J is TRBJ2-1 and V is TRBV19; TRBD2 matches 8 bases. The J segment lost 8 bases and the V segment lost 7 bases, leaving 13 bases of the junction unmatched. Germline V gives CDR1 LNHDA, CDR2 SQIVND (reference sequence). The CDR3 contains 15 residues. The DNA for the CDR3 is TGTGCCAGTACCCCCGCCGGGACTAGTTGGTATGAGCAGTTCTTC. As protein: CASTPAGTSWYEQFF.

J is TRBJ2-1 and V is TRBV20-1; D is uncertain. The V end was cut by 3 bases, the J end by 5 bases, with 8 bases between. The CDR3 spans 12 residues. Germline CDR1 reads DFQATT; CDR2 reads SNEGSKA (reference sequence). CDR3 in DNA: TGCAGTGCTAGTGACTCTAACAATGAGCAGTTCTTC. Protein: CSASDSNNEQFF.

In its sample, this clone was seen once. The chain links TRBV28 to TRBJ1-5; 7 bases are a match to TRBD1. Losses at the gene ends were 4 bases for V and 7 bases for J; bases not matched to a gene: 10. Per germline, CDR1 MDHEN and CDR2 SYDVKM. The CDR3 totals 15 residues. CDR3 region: CASSSRQGSVQPQHF. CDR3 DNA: TGTGCCAGCAGTTCGCGACAGGGTTCGGTCCAGCCCCAGCATTTT.

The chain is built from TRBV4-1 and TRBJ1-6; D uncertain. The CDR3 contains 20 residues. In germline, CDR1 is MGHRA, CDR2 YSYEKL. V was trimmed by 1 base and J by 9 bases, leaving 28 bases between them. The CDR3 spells CASSQADTGVGTSEGSPLHF. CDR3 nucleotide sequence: TGCGCCAGCAGCCAAGCCGATACGGGAGTGGGTACAAGCGAAGGTTCACCCCTCCACTTT.

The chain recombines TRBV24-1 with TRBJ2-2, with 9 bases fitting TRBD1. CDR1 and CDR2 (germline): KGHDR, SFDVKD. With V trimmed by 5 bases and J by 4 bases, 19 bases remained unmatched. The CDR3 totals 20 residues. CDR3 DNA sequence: TGTGCCACCAGTGCGGAAGTGGCCACAGGGGGCGTTCGGGGCACCGGGGAGCTGTTTTTT. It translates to CATSAEVATGGVRGTGELFF.

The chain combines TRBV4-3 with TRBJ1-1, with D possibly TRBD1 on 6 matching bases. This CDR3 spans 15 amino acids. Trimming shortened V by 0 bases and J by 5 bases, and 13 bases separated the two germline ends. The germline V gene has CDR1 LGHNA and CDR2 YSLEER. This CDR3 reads CASSQEGTFGTEAFF. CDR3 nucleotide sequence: TGCGCCAGCAGCCAAGAAGGGACATTTGGAACTGAAGCTTTCTTT.

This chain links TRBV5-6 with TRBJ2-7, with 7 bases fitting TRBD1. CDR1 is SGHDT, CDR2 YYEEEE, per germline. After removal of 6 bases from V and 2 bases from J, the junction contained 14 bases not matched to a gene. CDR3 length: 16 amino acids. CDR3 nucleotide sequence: TGTGCCAGCACCACAAATCCGGGACAGCGCACCTACGAGCAGTACTTC. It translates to CASTTNPGQRTYEQYF.

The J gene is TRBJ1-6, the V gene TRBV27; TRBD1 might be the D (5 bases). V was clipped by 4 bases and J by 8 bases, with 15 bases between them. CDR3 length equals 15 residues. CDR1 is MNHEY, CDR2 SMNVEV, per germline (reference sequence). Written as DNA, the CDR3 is TGTGCCAGCAGTTCTAGACCTTGGGGGGATTCACCCCTCCACTTT. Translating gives CASSSRPWGDSPLHF.

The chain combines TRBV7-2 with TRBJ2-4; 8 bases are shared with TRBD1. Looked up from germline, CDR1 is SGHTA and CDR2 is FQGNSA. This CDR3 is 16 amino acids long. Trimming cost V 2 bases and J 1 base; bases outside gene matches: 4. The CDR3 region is CASSLTRGLAKNIQYF. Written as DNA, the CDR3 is TGTGCCAGCAGCTTAACCAGGGGGCTTGCCAAAAACATTCAGTACTTC.

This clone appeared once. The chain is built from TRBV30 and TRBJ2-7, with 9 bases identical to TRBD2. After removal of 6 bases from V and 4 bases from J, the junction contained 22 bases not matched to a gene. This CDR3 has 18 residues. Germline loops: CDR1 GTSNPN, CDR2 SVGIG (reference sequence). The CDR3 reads CACDLNRPGGRALYEQYF. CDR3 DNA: TGTGCCTGCGACTTAAACAGACCTGGCGGGAGGGCCTTGTACGAGCAGTACTTC.

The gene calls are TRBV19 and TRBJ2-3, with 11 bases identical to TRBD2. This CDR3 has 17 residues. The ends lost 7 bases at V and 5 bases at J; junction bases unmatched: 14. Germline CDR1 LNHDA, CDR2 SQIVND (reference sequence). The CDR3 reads CASTQEGSGRAGDTQYF. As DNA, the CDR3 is TGTGCCAGTACCCAAGAAGGTAGCGGGAGGGCCGGAGATACGCAGTATTTT.

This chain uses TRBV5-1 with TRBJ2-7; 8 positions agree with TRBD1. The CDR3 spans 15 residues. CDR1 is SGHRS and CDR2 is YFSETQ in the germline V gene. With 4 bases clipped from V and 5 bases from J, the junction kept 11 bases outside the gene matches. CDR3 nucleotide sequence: TGCGCCAGCAGCCGACGGGGGAGGACAGGGAACGAGCAGTACTTC. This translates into CASSRRGRTGNEQYF.

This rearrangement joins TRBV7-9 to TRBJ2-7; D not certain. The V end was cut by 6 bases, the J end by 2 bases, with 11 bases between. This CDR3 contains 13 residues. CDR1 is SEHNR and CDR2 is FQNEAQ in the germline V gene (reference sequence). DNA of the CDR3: TGTGCCAGCAGGTCCCTTACAGCCTACGAGCAGTACTTC. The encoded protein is CASRSLTAYEQYF.

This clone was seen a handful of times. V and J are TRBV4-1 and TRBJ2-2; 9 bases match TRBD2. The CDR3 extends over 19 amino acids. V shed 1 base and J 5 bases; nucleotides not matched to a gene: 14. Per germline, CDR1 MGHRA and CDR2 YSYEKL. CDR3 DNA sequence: TGCGCCAGCAGCCAAGTGGTAGCGGGAGTTTCAAAGATAACCGGGGAGCTGTTTTTT. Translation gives CASSQVVAGVSKITGELFF.

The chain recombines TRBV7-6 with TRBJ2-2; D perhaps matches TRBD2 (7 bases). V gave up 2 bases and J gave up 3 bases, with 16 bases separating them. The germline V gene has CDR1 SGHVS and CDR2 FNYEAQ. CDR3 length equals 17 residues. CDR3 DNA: TGTGCCAGCAGCTTACAAGGTGGCGGGGGCTACACCGGGGAGCTGTTTTTT. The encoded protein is CASSLQGGGGYTGELFF.